These 3 T cell receptor beta chains were sequenced from one sample in a study of T-cell memory formation after mild COVID-19. TCRdb analysed the 5' RACE reads with MiXCR anew, one entry per CDR3 protein. The sample holds under 400,000 distinct CDR3 sequences, approximately 29% seen once. Sequenced sample: PBMCs or a T cell subset sorted from them (not recorded which). The receptors stem from an adult woman who had mild COVID-19 (a few samples of this study predate the infection). Cell type and time point are not known.

A few counts support this clonotype. This rearrangement joins TRBV5-1 to TRBJ2-1; 9 bases map to TRBD2. CDR1 is SGHRS and CDR2 is YFSETQ in the germline V gene. V lost 0 bases and J lost 4; bases outside the gene matches: 17. This CDR3 has 20 amino acids. The CDR3 DNA is TGCGCCAGCAGCTTGGCCCGGCTAAGCGGGAGGCCGAAACCGTACAATGAGCAGTTCTTC. Its protein product is CASSLARLSGRPKPYNEQFF.

This chain's CDR3 is CSVHRTGYSYNSPLHF. CDR3 nucleotides: TGCAGTGTCCATCGGACAGGCTACTCCTATAATTCACCCCTCCACTTT. V gene TRBV20-1 combines with J gene TRBJ1-6, with 7 nucleotides matching TRBD1. The CDR3 totals 16 residues. V lost 7 bases, J lost 0 bases, and 9 bases stayed unmatched. Germline V gene sequence: CDR1 DFQATT, CDR2 SNEGSKA (reference sequence).

This chain uses TRBV6-1 with TRBJ2-3; no firm D call. The CDR3 consists of 14 residues. CDR1 and CDR2 from the germline V gene are MNHNS and SASEGT. Deletions cut 2 bases from V and 5 bases from J, with 11 bases between. CDR3 DNA sequence: TGTGCCAGCAGTGAATGGGGTTTGGGAGATACGCAGTATTTT. Its protein product is CASSEWGLGDTQYF.